The 27 T cell receptor beta chains below were found in one sample sequenced in a study of spatial heterogeneity in lung cancer. Their specific antigens are unknown. Specified time point: sample taken at primary tumor resection. Study observations and caveats: For expanded intratumoral alpha and beta TCRs, counts tracked tumor mutation counts.

A single record per CDR3 protein comes from TCRdb applying MiXCR to the 5' RACE reads. The sample lists 4,000 to 5,500 distinct CDR3 sequences; almost 8.5% were seen once. Specimen: lung tumor tissue, collected at surgery. These receptors came from a female donor with early-stage non-small cell lung cancer.

As regards this clonotype: At one boundary the junction diverges from the germline segment, which might be a read error. The chain is built from TRBV2 and TRBJ1-3; D possibly corresponds to TRBD1 (5 bases). In germline, CDR1 is SNHLY, CDR2 FYNNEI. The CDR3 is made up of 17 amino acids. The CDR3 region has the DNA TGTGCCAGCACTCGTCCCGGGACGGCAAGCTCTGAAAACACCATATATTTT. Its protein is CASTRPGTASSENTIYF.

By sample share, this clonotype is medium-sized (0.01 to 0.1%). The chain employs TRBV5-1 and TRBJ2-1, with TRBD1 identical over 7 bases. V shed 1 base and J 8 bases; nucleotides not matched to a gene: 6. The CDR3 sequence is 14 residues long. Germline-derived CDR1 and CDR2 are SGHRS and YFSETQ. CDR3 nucleotides: TGCGCCAGCAGCTTGCAGGGGGACGGGCATGAGCAGTTCTTC. This codes for CASSLQGDGHEQFF.

The table lists this clonotype with many counts. The V call is TRBV28, the J call TRBJ2-5; 11 bases are a match to TRBD2. V lost 4 bases to trimming and J lost 2 bases; unmatched junction nucleotides: 3. There are 15 residues in the CDR3. Germline lookup yields CDR1 MDHEN and CDR2 SYDVKM. In nucleotides, the CDR3 is TGTGCCAGCAGTTCCCTAGCGGGGGGACAAGAGACCCAGTACTTC. This encodes CASSSLAGGQETQYF.

The table lists this clonotype with a few counts. This chain uses TRBV9 with TRBJ2-3; D is unclear. The germline V and J ends were trimmed by 3 bases and 2 bases, with 10 bases remaining between them. Germline V gives CDR1 SGDLS, CDR2 YYNGEE. The CDR3 contains 14 residues. CDR3 bases: TGTGCCAGCAGCGACCACCCCTCCACAGATACGCAGTATTTT. It codes for CASSDHPSTDTQYF.

This clonotype was observed a handful of times. The chain is built from TRBV7-2 and TRBJ2-1; D gene unclear. V was pared by 4 bases and J by 3 bases, with 13 bases between. The CDR3 runs 15 residues. CDR1 is SGHTA, CDR2 FQGNSA, per germline. The CDR3 bases are TGTGCCAGCAGCTCCAGCGTACGGGTCTACAATGAGCAGTTCTTC. This codes for CASSSSVRVYNEQFF.

The chain couples TRBV28 to TRBJ2-7, with 8 bases lining up with TRBD1. J lost 3 bases, V lost 4 bases, and 8 bases had no gene match. Germline V CDR1 and CDR2: MDHEN, SYDVKM. The CDR3 has 15 residues. Written as DNA, the CDR3 is TGTGCCAGCAGTTCAGATACGGGACAGGACTACGAGCAGTACTTC. Translating it yields CASSSDTGQDYEQYF.

There are a few counts of this clonotype. V is TRBV6-2 or TRBV6-3 and J is TRBJ2-3, with TRBD2 matching 9 bases. Trimming at V came to 6 bases and at J to 5 bases, leaving 18 bases not matched to a gene. Germline CDR1 is MNHEY and CDR2 is SVGEGT. This CDR3 comprises 18 residues. The CDR3 DNA follows: TGTGCCAGCAGCTCCCAGACTAGCGGCTCCCCCCTAGGAGATACGCAGTATTTT. Translated, it gives CASSSQTSGSPLGDTQYF.

This clonotype was seen ten or more times. CDR3 residues: CASSLGIRQIGDEQFF. The CDR3 nucleotides are TGTGCCAGCAGCTTGGGGATAAGACAAATAGGGGATGAGCAGTTCTTC. The V gene is TRBV5-4, the J gene TRBJ2-1; D is perhaps TRBD1 (5 bases). Germline V gene sequence: CDR1 SGHNT, CDR2 YYREEE (reference sequence). V was pared by 0 bases and J by 8 bases, with 18 bases between. This CDR3 comprises 16 residues.

This clonotype has a handful of counts. The chain carries TRBV29-1 and TRBJ2-5, with D possibly being TRBD1 or TRBD2 (7 bases each). The V and J ends lost 6 bases and 2 bases respectively, with 13 bases between them. Germline values: CDR1 SQVTM, CDR2 ANQGSEA. The CDR3 is 13 amino acids. CDR3 nucleotides: TGCAGCGTCCACAGGGGAGGGCAAGAGACCCAGTACTTC. Protein: CSVHRGGQETQYF.

The chain links TRBV7-8 to TRBJ2-7; no firm D call. CDR1 and CDR2 from the germline V gene are SGHVS and FQNEAQ. The CDR3 sequence is 11 residues long. Trimming pared 5 bases from V and 4 bases from J, leaving 6 bases between. This CDR3 is CASSPSYEQYF. The CDR3 DNA sequence: TGTGCCAGCAGCCCATCGTACGAGCAGTACTTC.

This clonotype was seen more than once but under ten times. V usage is TRBV5-1 and J usage is TRBJ2-3; D remains ambiguous. There are 14 residues in the CDR3. V was cut by 6 bases and J by 2 bases, with 13 bases left in between. Germline values: CDR1 SGHRS, CDR2 YFSETQ. Written as DNA, the CDR3 is TGCGCCAGCATTGATCCGAGAATCACAGATACGCAGTATTTT. Protein product: CASIDPRITDTQYF.

This clonotype is termed medium-sized (0.01 to 0.1%). The chain links TRBV28 to TRBJ2-1; 7 bases match TRBD2. CDR3 length: 18 amino acids. With V trimmed by 2 bases and J by 7 bases, 17 bases remained unmatched. CDR1 is MDHEN and CDR2 is SYDVKM in the germline V gene. The DNA of the CDR3 is TGTGCCAGCAGTTTAGAATGGCGGCGGCTAGCGGTGGGGAATGAGCAGTTCTTC. Translating it yields CASSLEWRRLAVGNEQFF.

This clonotype came up many times. This chain uses TRBV27 with TRBJ2-5; TRBD2 matches at 10 bases. Per the germline V gene, CDR1 is MNHEY and CDR2 is SMNVEV (reference sequence). V shed 0 bases, J shed 5 bases, and the junction held 6 bases outside the gene matches. The CDR3 is 16 residues long. The chain's CDR3 is CASSLSSGGAWETQYF. The CDR3 DNA reads TGTGCCAGCAGTTTATCAAGCGGGGGGGCTTGGGAGACCCAGTACTTC.

This clonotype came up a few times. In DNA form, the CDR3 reads TGTGCCAGCAGTAAACTGGGTCGGCATGAAAAACTGTTTTTT. It codes for CASSKLGRHEKLFF. The J gene is TRBJ1-4, the V gene TRBV6-2 or TRBV6-3; unclear D gene. V was pared by 5 bases and J by 6 bases, with 13 bases between. CDR1 is MNHEY and CDR2 is SVGEGT in the germline V gene. The CDR3 is 14 residues long.

This clonotype is medium-sized by share. In DNA, the CDR3 is TGTGCCAGCTCACGGGGGGGGACGACCTACAATGAGCAGTTCTTC. It codes for CASSRGGTTYNEQFF. This sequence joins TRBV18 and TRBJ2-1; 7 bases align to TRBD2. The CDR3 is made up of 15 amino acids. V lost 4 bases, J lost 2 bases, and 5 bases stayed unmatched. Germline V gene lookup returns CDR1 KGHSH and CDR2 LQKENI.

By proportion, this clonotype is medium-sized (0.01 to 0.1%). This chain uses TRBV7-8 with TRBJ2-7; D possibly corresponds to TRBD2 (5 bases). The V and J ends lost 5 bases and 3 bases respectively, with 11 bases between them. The CDR3 is 13 amino acids. Germline V gene sequence: CDR1 SGHVS, CDR2 FQNEAQ. CDR3 coding DNA: TGTGCCAGCAGCGTCGGGGTACGCTACGAGCAGTACTTC. Protein sequence: CASSVGVRYEQYF.

This clonotype appeared a few times. The V gene is TRBV5-6, the J gene TRBJ2-2; possibly TRBD2 for D (5 bases). Deletions cut 4 bases from V and 3 bases from J, with 7 bases between. The CDR3 has 13 residues. From germline, CDR1 is SGHDT and CDR2 YYEEEE. This CDR3 reads CASSPDYTGELFF. CDR3 sequence (DNA): TGTGCCAGCAGCCCGGACTACACCGGGGAGCTGTTTTTT.

In its sample, this clonotype was seen a few times. The chain couples TRBV29-1 to TRBJ2-5; 10 nucleotides line up with TRBD1. The trim removed 4 bases at V and 0 bases at J, leaving 5 bases unmatched. CDR3 length: 15 residues. The germline V gene encodes CDR1 SQVTM and CDR2 ANQGSEA. The CDR3 DNA reads TGCAGCGTTGCGGCGGACAGGGGGAACCAAGAGACCCAGTACTTC. This encodes CSVAADRGNQETQYF.

The chain uses TRBV20-1 and TRBJ1-1; D gene unclear. The germline V gene encodes CDR1 DFQATT and CDR2 SNEGSKA (reference sequence). Trimming cost V 4 bases and J 0 bases, with 12 bases left between them. This CDR3 spans 14 amino acids. CDR3 DNA: TGCAGTGCTAAATGGGGATCGATGAACACTGAAGCTTTCTTT. Its translation: CSAKWGSMNTEAFF.

By frequency in the sample, this clonotype is medium-sized. The CDR3 nucleotides are TGTGCCAGCACCCTGACAGGGCCCGGGTACGAGCAGTACTTC. Amino acids: CASTLTGPGYEQYF. J is TRBJ2-7 and V is TRBV28; 7 bases fit TRBD1. V was pared by 7 bases and J by 4 bases, with 10 bases of the junction left unmatched. Germline CDR1 reads MDHEN; CDR2 reads SYDVKM. The CDR3 has 14 amino acids. The full variable domain, its missing parts supplied by reference TRBV28 and TRBJ2-7, is DVKVTQSSRYLVKRTGEKVFLECVQDMDHENMFWYRQDPGLGLRLIYFSYDVKMKEKGDIPEGYSVSREKKERFSLILESASTNQTSMYLCASTLTGPGYEQYFGPGTRLTVT.

By share of the sample, this clonotype is medium-sized (0.01 to 0.1%). The V gene is TRBV5-1, the J gene TRBJ1-1, with D uncertain. The germline gives CDR1 SGHRS, CDR2 YFSETQ. The CDR3 is made up of 16 amino acids. V lost 4 bases and J 0 bases, leaving 16 bases between the germline ends. The CDR3 DNA sequence: TGCGCCAGCAGCCCTGGAGCTTCACGCATGAACACTGAAGCTTTCTTT. It codes for CASSPGASRMNTEAFF.

Notes on this clonotype: A read error is possible here, since a much larger clone lies one base away. The chain uses TRBV19 and TRBJ2-2; 13 bases map to TRBD2. The V segment lost 7 bases and the J segment 5 bases; nucleotides outside the gene matches: 22. Per germline, CDR1 LNHDA and CDR2 SQIVND (reference sequence). The CDR3 is 21 residues long. In nucleotides, the CDR3 is TGTGCCAGTAACCACTCAAGGGCAACTAGCGGGAGGGCGAGAGGGACCGGGGAGCTGTTTTTT. Translation gives CASNHSRATSGRARGTGELFF. Drawing the rest from reference TRBV19 and TRBJ2-2, the complete variable domain is DGGITQSPKYLFRKEGQNVTLSCEQNLNHDAMYWYRQDPGQGLRLIYYSQIVNDFQKGDIAEGYSVSREKKESFPLTVTSAQKNPTAFYLCASNHSRATSGRARGTGELFFGEGSRLTVL.

This clonotype is judged medium-sized. The V gene is TRBV7-8, the J gene TRBJ2-7; D is undetermined. Germline lookup yields CDR1 SGHVS and CDR2 FQNEAQ. The CDR3 totals 15 residues. Trimming removed 5 bases from V and 4 bases from J, with 18 bases in between. Written as DNA, the CDR3 is TGTGCCAGCAGCCCCGTGGGAATCTCAGGATACGAGCAGTACTTC. It yields the protein CASSPVGISGYEQYF.

As DNA, the CDR3 is TGTGCCAGCAGTTTAACTTCCCCCCGGGGGGGCTACACCTTC. As protein: CASSLTSPRGGYTF. V is TRBV28 and J is TRBJ1-2; TRBD1 is a possible D gene (5 bases). CDR3 length equals 14 residues. Germline CDR1 and CDR2: MDHEN and SYDVKM. Trimming stripped 2 bases from V and 8 bases from J, with 15 bases between.

By sample share, this clonotype is medium-sized. The chain has TRBV6-1 and TRBJ1-1; D uncertain. The germline V and J ends were trimmed by 7 bases and 0 bases, with 9 bases remaining between them. Per the germline V gene, CDR1 is MNHNS and CDR2 is SASEGT. CDR3 length equals 13 residues. The CDR3 protein is CASTISVNTEAFF. For the CDR3, the DNA is TGTGCCAGCACGATCTCCGTGAACACTGAAGCTTTCTTT.

By sample share, this clonotype is medium-sized (0.01 to 0.1%). The V and J genes are TRBV10-3 and TRBJ2-7, with a possible D match to TRBD2 (6 bases). CDR3 length: 14 residues. The V and J ends lost 3 bases and 7 bases respectively, with 16 bases between them. CDR1 is ENHRY, CDR2 SYGVKD, per germline. The CDR3 spells CAISDLVREEEQYF. CDR3 coding DNA: TGTGCCATCAGTGATCTAGTCAGGGAGGAAGAGCAGTACTTC.

This chain links TRBV5-1 with TRBJ1-1; maybe TRBD1 (6 bases). There are 14 residues in the CDR3. Trimming took 3 bases from V and 3 from J, leaving 12 bases between them. Germline lookup yields CDR1 SGHRS and CDR2 YFSETQ. The CDR3 DNA reads TGCGCCAGCAGCTCTACAGGGTTCGACACTGAAGCTTTCTTT. Translated: CASSSTGFDTEAFF.